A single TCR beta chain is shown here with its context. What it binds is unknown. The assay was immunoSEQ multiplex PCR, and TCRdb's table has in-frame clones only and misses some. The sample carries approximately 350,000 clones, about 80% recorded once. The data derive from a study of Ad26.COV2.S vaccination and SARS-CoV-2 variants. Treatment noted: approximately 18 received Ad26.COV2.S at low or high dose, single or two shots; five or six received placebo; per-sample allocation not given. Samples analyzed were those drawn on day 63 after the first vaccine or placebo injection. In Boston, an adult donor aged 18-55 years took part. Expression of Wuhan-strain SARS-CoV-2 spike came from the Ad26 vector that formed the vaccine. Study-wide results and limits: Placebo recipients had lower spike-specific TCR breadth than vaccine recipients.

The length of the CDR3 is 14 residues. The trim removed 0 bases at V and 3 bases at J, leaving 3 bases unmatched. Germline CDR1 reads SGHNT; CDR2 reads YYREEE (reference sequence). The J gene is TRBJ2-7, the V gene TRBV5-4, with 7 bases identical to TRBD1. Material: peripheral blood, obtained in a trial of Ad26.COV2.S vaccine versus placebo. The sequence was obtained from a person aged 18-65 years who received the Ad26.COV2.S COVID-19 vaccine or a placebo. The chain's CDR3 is CASSLGPGGYEQYF. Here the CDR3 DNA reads TGTGCCAGCAGCTTGGGGCCAGGGGGCTACGAGCAGTACTTC.